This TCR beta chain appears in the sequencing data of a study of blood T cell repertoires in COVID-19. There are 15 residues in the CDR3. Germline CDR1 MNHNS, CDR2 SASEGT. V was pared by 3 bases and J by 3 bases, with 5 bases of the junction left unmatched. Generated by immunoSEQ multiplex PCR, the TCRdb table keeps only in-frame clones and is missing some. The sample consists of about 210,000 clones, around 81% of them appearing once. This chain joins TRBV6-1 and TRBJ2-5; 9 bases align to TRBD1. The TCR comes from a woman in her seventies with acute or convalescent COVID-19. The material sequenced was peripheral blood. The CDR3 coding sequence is TGTGCCAGCAGTGAGCGACAGGGGGTAGAAGAGACCCAGTACTTC. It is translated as CASSERQGVEETQYF.